A selection of T cell receptor beta chains follows, all from one sample in a study of T-cell reconstitution after alpha-beta-depleted transplantation in children. Using its own MiXCR run on the PCR reads, TCRdb lists one record per CDR3 protein. In the table there are 600,000 to 800,000 distinct CDR3 sequences, 13% of which are singletons. The sample consisted of PBMCs, taken before TCRalphabeta/CD19-depleted stem cell transplant. The receptors derive from a girl aged 2 to 9 with congenital amegakaryocytic thrombocytopenia, due to receive a stem cell transplant. The CDR3 runs from the conserved cysteine through the conserved F or W. D genes are given only for firm matches. Clone size appears in some rows only: once, few, many, or a class for an expanded clone.

TRBD1 TRBJ2-2 TRBV29-1 few CSVRTGAGELFF TGCAGCGTAAGGACAGGGGCCGGGGAGCTGTTTTTT
. TRBJ2-5 TRBV5-1 few CASSGQQLETQYF TGCGCCAGCAGCGGCCAGCAGTTGGAGACCCAGTACTTC
. TRBJ2-1 TRBV5-1 many CASSRRELLFDEQFF TGCGCCAGCAGCCGGCGAGAGTTACTTTTCGATGAGCAGTTCTTC
TRBD2 TRBJ2-1 TRBV20-1 many CSARSGSNEQFF TGCAGTGCGCGGAGCGGGAGCAATGAGCAGTTCTTC
. TRBJ2-7 TRBV28 many CASSLGWPVPSEQYF TGTGCCAGCAGTTTGGGTTGGCCGGTTCCAAGCGAGCAGTACTTC
. TRBJ1-6 TRBV27 many CASNNRDHRSPLHF TGTGCCAGCAACAACCGGGATCATCGGTCACCCCTCCACTTT
. TRBJ2-3 TRBV2 many CASSADRGDTDTQYF TGTGCCAGCAGTGCTGACAGAGGAGACACAGATACGCAGTATTTT
TRBD1 TRBJ2-7 TRBV20-1 few CSARVRQGSYEQYF TGCAGTGCTAGAGTCCGACAGGGCTCCTACGAGCAGTACTTC
TRBD1 TRBJ2-7 TRBV20-1 many CSAGSVDRYYEQYF TGCAGTGCGGGCTCGGTGGACAGGTACTACGAGCAGTACTTC
TRBD1 TRBJ1-5 TRBV3-1 . CASRDTGGNQPQLF TGTGCCAGCAGAGACACAGGGGGCAATCAGCCCCAGCTTTTT
TRBD2 TRBJ2-7 TRBV5-1 . CASSPGTSGDPIYEQYF TGCGCCAGCAGCCCCGGGACTAGCGGAGACCCCATCTACGAGCAGTACTTC
. TRBJ2-1 TRBV10-2 . CASSESGPQVRDEQFF TGCGCCAGCAGTGAGTCGGGGCCTCAAGTGCGAGATGAGCAGTTCTTC
TRBD2 TRBJ2-1 TRBV11-1 few CASSLGGSSGASYNEQFF TGTGCCAGCAGCTTAGGGGGGTCTAGCGGGGCTTCCTACAATGAGCAGTTCTTC
TRBD2 TRBJ2-1 TRBV7-9 few CASSTTSHEQFF TGTGCCAGCAGTACGACTAGCCATGAGCAGTTCTTC
. TRBJ2-3 TRBV5-1 few CASSLARQTDTQYF TGCGCCAGCAGCTTGGCCCGACAGACAGATACGCAGTATTTT
TRBD2 TRBJ2-2 TRBV7-9 . CAIGRQWREFTGELFF TGTGCCATCGGGCGGCAATGGCGGGAGTTCACCGGGGAGCTGTTTTTT
. TRBJ2-7 TRBV12-3/TRBV12-4 many CASRGRDRSSYEQYF TGTGCCAGCCGTGGGCGTGACAGGAGCTCCTACGAGCAGTACTTC
TRBD2 TRBJ2-3 TRBV7-3 few CASSSTRTSSDTQYF TGTGCCAGCAGCTCAACCCGGACTAGCTCAGATACGCAGTATTTT
. TRBJ2-7 TRBV29-1 few CSVEVVRSTEQYF TGCAGCGTTGAAGTTGTTAGGTCTACCGAGCAGTACTTC
. TRBJ2-3 TRBV10-1 . CASIKPADPHRDTQYF TGCGCCAGCATCAAACCCGCGGACCCCCACCGAGATACGCAGTATTTT
TRBD2 TRBJ2-1 TRBV12-3/TRBV12-4 . CASTRPSGTSYNEQFF TGTGCCAGCACCCGACCTAGCGGGACGAGCTACAATGAGCAGTTCTTC
. TRBJ2-7 TRBV28 many CASSFRVYYEQYF TGTGCCAGCAGTTTTAGAGTTTACTACGAGCAGTACTTC
. TRBJ2-1 TRBV4-2 few CASSPAGEVEQFF TGTGCCAGCAGCCCAGCAGGGGAGGTTGAGCAGTTCTTC
. TRBJ2-5 TRBV12-3/TRBV12-4 many CASSFIETQYF TGTGCCAGCAGTTTCATAGAGACCCAGTACTTC
. TRBJ2-7 TRBV28 many CASSSGSSEQYF TGTGCCAGCAGTTCAGGGAGTAGCGAGCAGTACTTC
. TRBJ1-6 TRBV4-1 many CASSQDEGLTSSYNSPLHF TGCGCCAGCAGCCAAGATGAGGGTCTAACGAGCTCCTATAATTCACCCCTCCACTTT
TRBD1 TRBJ2-7 TRBV5-1 many CASSLDRGIYEQYF TGCGCCAGCAGCTTGGACAGGGGCATCTACGAGCAGTACTTC
. TRBJ2-7 TRBV27 many CASSSYQGYEQYF TGTGCCAGCAGTTCCTACCAAGGCTACGAGCAGTACTTC
TRBD1 TRBJ2-3 TRBV5-1 . CASSFGDRGKGDTQYF TGCGCCAGCAGCTTTGGCGACAGGGGAAAGGGAGATACGCAGTATTTT
TRBD1 TRBJ2-3 TRBV19 few CATSRTGSTDTQYF TGTGCCACCAGCCGGACAGGGAGCACAGATACGCAGTATTTT
TRBD1 TRBJ1-2 TRBV25-1 many CASSEGQGDGYTF TGTGCCAGCAGTGAAGGACAGGGGGATGGCTACACCTTC
TRBD2 TRBJ2-3 TRBV7-9 many CASSVIAGGPADTQYF TGTGCCAGCAGCGTCATAGCGGGAGGGCCCGCAGATACGCAGTATTTT
TRBD1 TRBJ1-1 TRBV5-1 many CASSLGDRKAFF TGCGCCAGCAGCTTGGGGGACAGAAAGGCTTTCTTT
. TRBJ2-1 TRBV7-2 many CASSLTDRKQFF TGTGCCAGCAGCTTAACCGACCGGAAACAGTTCTTC
TRBD1 TRBJ1-1 TRBV15 many CATSGDRAVTEAFF TGTGCCACCAGCGGAGACAGGGCTGTAACTGAAGCTTTCTTT
TRBD2 TRBJ2-1 TRBV27 . CASSYASGTSSYNEQFF TGTGCCAGCAGTTATGCTAGCGGGACTAGCTCCTACAATGAGCAGTTCTTC
. TRBJ2-3 TRBV29-1 many CSVDPGRVEVDTQYF TGCAGCGTTGACCCAGGCAGGGTGGAGGTGGATACGCAGTATTTT
. TRBJ2-4 TRBV4-1 few CASSQAFSGGGVKNIQYF TGCGCCAGCAGCCAGGCCTTTAGCGGTGGTGGAGTCAAAAACATTCAGTACTTC
. TRBJ1-1 TRBV6-1 many CATKRGASSEAFF TGTGCCACTAAACGGGGGGCTTCGTCTGAAGCTTTCTTT
. TRBJ1-1 TRBV5-1 many CASSWGRRFGTEAFF TGCGCCAGCAGCTGGGGGCGCCGGTTTGGTACTGAAGCTTTCTTT
TRBD2 TRBJ2-1 TRBV20-1 many CSARGEGAYNEQFF TGCAGTGCTAGGGGGGAGGGTGCATACAATGAGCAGTTCTTC
TRBD1 TRBJ2-3 TRBV7-9 many CASSLLDRGSYTDTQYF TGTGCCAGCAGCTTGCTCGACAGGGGGAGCTACACAGATACGCAGTATTTT
. TRBJ2-3 TRBV5-1 many CASSLQEDTQYF TGCGCCAGCAGCTTACAAGAGGATACGCAGTATTTT
. TRBJ2-7 TRBV9 many CASSAWTDAYEQYF TGTGCCAGCAGCGCTTGGACGGATGCCTACGAGCAGTACTTC
. TRBJ2-1 TRBV20-1 few CSAMRSSGPYNEQFF TGCAGTGCTATGAGAAGTAGCGGACCCTACAATGAGCAGTTCTTC
TRBD2 TRBJ2-6 TRBV5-1 . CASSRGGLPPSGANVLTF TGCGCCAGCAGTCGGGGGGGACTGCCCCCATCTGGGGCCAACGTCCTGACTTTC
TRBD2 TRBJ2-1 TRBV9 . CASSVGLANVQFF TGTGCCAGCAGCGTAGGACTAGCCAATGTGCAGTTCTTC
. TRBJ2-1 TRBV7-8 many CASSNRQLVNRYNEQFF TGTGCCAGCAGCAACCGCCAACTAGTAAATAGGTACAATGAGCAGTTCTTC
TRBD2 TRBJ2-5 TRBV15 few CATSRSPTSAETQYF TGTGCCACCAGCAGATCTCCGACTAGCGCTGAGACCCAGTACTTC